The clone carrying this T cell receptor (beta chain) was seen more than once but under ten times. The antigen remains undetermined. V shed 3 bases and J 4 bases; nucleotides not matched to a gene: 6. CDR3 length: 16 amino acids. CDR1 and CDR2 from the germline V gene are LGHNA and YSLEER. These data are taken from a study of response to subunit inactivated influenza vaccine. General study results and limits: The authors suggested that few new T cells are recruited per seasonal influenza vaccination.

TCRdb reprocessed the RT-PCR reads via MiXCR and lists one record per CDR3 protein. This table has 450,000 to 550,000 distinct CDR3 sequences, 25% appearing once. The chain is built from TRBV4-3 and TRBJ2-6; TRBD2 matches 7 bases. The sequence was collected from a man aged 50 or older who received an inactivated influenza vaccine. Sequences were derived from CD4+ T cells sorted from PBMCs, sampled about 5 days after vaccination. This CDR3 is CASSQGVGRGANVLTF. The CDR3 nucleotides are TGCGCCAGCAGCCAGGGGGTCGGGAGGGGGGCCAACGTCCTGACTTTC.